This T cell receptor (beta chain) came from a study of blood T cell repertoires in COVID-19. Germline assignment: CDR1 SGHTA and CDR2 FQGTGA. V lost 5 bases and J 9 bases, leaving 11 bases between the germline ends. This CDR3 has 12 residues. In the authors' workflow: By means of reference gene primer amplification, nucleated cell counts were estimated. Assay used: immunoSEQ multiplex PCR; TCRdb lists only in-frame clones, some missing. V and J calls and clone size are as listed in that table; D and trimming were resolved from the DNA. This sample has roughly 230,000 clones, with around 82% found just once. The study recruited people aged about 18 to 95 years across about two dozen US areas. In assigning cohorts, the study relied on participant-reported clinical history. Resolution of symptoms, clearance, or two negative PCRs was present in recovered Cohort 3 donors.

The V call is TRBV7-3, the J call TRBJ2-1; D is unresolved. This sequence originates from a man over 45 who had recovered from COVID-19. The sample consisted of PBMCs or T cells enriched from blood (not recorded which). CDR3 coding DNA: TGTGCCAGCAGCGCCCCCCGCGGTGAGCAGTTCTTC. Amino acid sequence: CASSAPRGEQFF.